A single sample is the source of the 21 T cell receptor beta chains below, sequenced in a study of human T cells and chemical hapten exposure (dated by TCRdb to the early 2020s). This sample's time point label indicates: patch test 2, 6 weeks after DPC sensitization. In light of the paper, this sample's treatment or condition label describes: therapeutic diphenylcyclopropenone sensitization with weekly scalp DPC. Library creation used RACE. Sequencing instrument: NextSeq 500. TCRdb trimmed public reads at Q25 via fastp, called clones via MiXCR and kept in-frame beta chains. Here each entry gathers all rows of one CDR3 protein and keeps the most common genes and DNA. The sample table lists 110,000 to 150,000 distinct CDR3 sequences, roughly 12% of them with a count of one. Clones ranked in the top ten supply about 1.4% of the sample. The source material was whole blood, sampled in connection with sensitization to the hapten diphenylcyclopropenone (DPC). The receptors come from a woman between 50 and 59 years old with alopecia areata. Some clones in this sample may be carry-over from other donors' samples.

This clonotype was seen ten or more times. One end of the junction does not line up with germline, which may come from a read error. The rearrangement links TRBV7-7 to TRBJ2-1; 9 bases are a match to TRBD2. The CDR3 runs to 15 residues. CDR1 is SSHAT and CDR2 is FNYEAQ in the germline V gene (reference sequence). This CDR3 reads CASSLGLAGPNEQFF. The CDR3 region has the DNA TGTGCTAGCAGCTTAGGGCTAGCGGGACCCAATGAGCAGTTCTTC. Full variable domain (rest looked up from reference TRBV7-7 and TRBJ2-1): GAGVSQSPRYKVTKRGQDVTLRCDPISSHATLYWYQQALGQGPEFLTYFNYEAQPDKSGLPSDRFSAERPEGSISTLTIQRTEQRDSAMYRCASSLGLAGPNEQFFGPGTRLTVL.

This clonotype was picked up a small number of times. The chain combines TRBV7-2 with TRBJ2-7, with D maybe TRBD2 (5 bases). The CDR3 is made up of 13 amino acids. Germline lookup yields CDR1 SGHTA and CDR2 FQGNSA. The germline V and J ends were trimmed by 5 bases and 6 bases, with 14 bases remaining between them. The CDR3 loop reads CASSPEGRGEQYF. CDR3 DNA sequence: TGTGCCAGCAGCCCCGAAGGTCGGGGCGAGCAGTACTTC. The complete variable domain, with remaining parts taken from reference TRBV7-2 and TRBJ2-7, reads GAGVSQSPSNKVTEKGKDVELRCDPISGHTALYWYRQSLGQGLEFLIYFQGNSAPDKSGLPSDRFSAERTGGSVSTLTIQRTQQEDSAVYLCASSPEGRGEQYFGPGTRLTVT.

This clonotype was observed a handful of times. V is TRBV3-1 and J is TRBJ2-3; D gene uncertain. CDR1 LGHDT and CDR2 YNNKEL come from the germline V gene (reference sequence). V lost 1 base and J lost 2, with 4 bases in between. The CDR3 consists of 13 residues. CDR3 DNA: TGTGCCAGCAGCCAAGCCGCCACAGATACGCAGTATTTT. Translated, it gives CASSQAATDTQYF.

The CDR3 bases are TGTGCCAGCAGCCGGGGACTAGCGGGAGTGGGGGAGCAGTACTTC. Protein: CASSRGLAGVGEQYF. V gene TRBV5-4 combines with J gene TRBJ2-7, with 14 bases matching TRBD2. Germline V gene sequence: CDR1 SGHNT, CDR2 YYREEE (reference sequence). Trimming took 4 bases from V and 7 from J; bases not matched to a gene: 7. The CDR3 is 15 amino acids.

The rearrangement uses TRBV6-5 and TRBJ2-1; D remains ambiguous. Trimming cost V 6 bases and J 7 bases, with 22 bases left between them. The germline V gene has CDR1 MNHEY and CDR2 SVGAGI. The CDR3 loop spans 16 amino acids. The CDR3 spells CASSTFQSDSGNEQFF. DNA of the CDR3: TGTGCCAGCAGCACTTTTCAATCCGACTCTGGGAATGAGCAGTTCTTC.

Concerning this clonotype: This may be a read error, as it is one base from a much larger clone. The V and J genes are TRBV12-3 or TRBV12-4 and TRBJ1-1, with D uncertain. There are 13 residues in the CDR3. Between the trimmed V and J ends, which lost 6 bases and 7 bases, there was a span of 15 bases. The CDR3: CASSPSQVSEAFF. The CDR3 DNA is TGTGCCAGCAGCCCCTCCCAAGTGAGTGAAGCTTTCTTT.

The table lists this clonotype with many counts. V is TRBV7-2 and J is TRBJ1-1; D gene uncertain. Trimming shortened V by 3 bases and J by 1 base, and 9 bases separated the two germline ends. Germline V gene data show CDR1 as SGHTA and CDR2 as FQGNSA. The CDR3 totals 14 residues. The CDR3 region has the DNA TGTGCCAGCAGCTTCCCCCGGGAGAACACTGAAGCTTTCTTT. It translates to CASSFPRENTEAFF.

The chain employs TRBV27 and TRBJ2-1; 11 bases are a match to TRBD2. Losses at the gene ends were 3 bases for V and 4 bases for J; bases not matched to a gene: 5. Germline-derived CDR1 and CDR2 are MNHEY and SMNVEV (reference sequence). This CDR3 comprises 16 residues. The CDR3: CASSLGTSGFYNEQFF. For the CDR3, the DNA is TGTGCCAGCAGTTTGGGGACTAGCGGATTTTACAATGAGCAGTTCTTC.

This clonotype turned up a few times. This chain links TRBV7-6 with TRBJ2-3; D uncertain. The germline V gene has CDR1 SGHVS and CDR2 FNYEAQ. Trimming removed 4 bases from V and 5 bases from J, with 10 bases in between. CDR3 length equals 13 residues. The CDR3 region has the DNA TGTGCCAGCAGCTCTTGGGGTCTAGATACGCAGTATTTT. It encodes CASSSWGLDTQYF. The full variable domain, rest sourced from reference TRBV7-6 and TRBJ2-3, is GAGVSQSPRYKVTKRGQDVALRCDPISGHVSLYWYRQALGQGPEFLTYFNYEAQQDKSGLPNDRFSAERPEGSISTLTIQRTEQRDSAMYRCASSSWGLDTQYFGPGTRLTVL.

This sequence joins TRBV9 and TRBJ2-2; D is uncertain. Trimming left V 0 bases short and J 6 bases short, with 6 bases between. Germline V gives CDR1 SGDLS, CDR2 YYNGEE. The CDR3 runs to 13 residues. The CDR3 loop reads CASSVEGSGELFF. The DNA for the CDR3 is TGTGCCAGCAGCGTAGAAGGGTCCGGGGAGCTGTTTTTT.

This clonotype was counted between two and nine times. V and J are TRBV19 and TRBJ1-5; 7 nucleotides align to TRBD1. V lost 4 bases to trimming and J lost 2 bases; unmatched junction nucleotides: 5. Germline loops: CDR1 LNHDA, CDR2 SQIVND (reference sequence). The CDR3 covers 15 residues. The CDR3 DNA follows: TGTGCCAGTAGTACCTCCGGGACAGGCAATCAGCCCCAGCATTTT. This encodes CASSTSGTGNQPQHF.

This clonotype showed up many times. The chain uses TRBV7-8 and TRBJ1-2; 9 nucleotides line up with TRBD1. V shed 5 bases, J shed 4 bases, and the junction held 5 bases outside the gene matches. The CDR3 sequence is 14 residues long. Germline V lookup: CDR1 SGHVS, CDR2 FQNEAQ. The CDR3 DNA reads TGTGCCAGCAGCAAGGACAGGGGAAGCTATGGCTACACCTTC. Residues: CASSKDRGSYGYTF.

This chain's CDR3 is CASTRRASPLHF. CDR3 nucleotide sequence: TGTGCCAGCACCCGGCGCGCCTCACCCCTCCACTTT. The rearrangement links TRBV12-3 or TRBV12-4 to TRBJ1-6; D not certain. V was cut by 7 bases and J by 10 bases, with 11 bases left in between. The CDR3 sequence is 12 residues long.

This clonotype was recorded many times. This sequence joins TRBV11-1 and TRBJ2-2; a possible D gene is TRBD2 (6 bases). Trimming took 3 bases from V and 3 from J, leaving 8 bases between them. Looked up from germline, CDR1 is SGHAT and CDR2 is FQDESV (reference sequence). The CDR3 contains 14 residues. The CDR3 DNA is TGTGCCAGCAGCTTCGGGACTGACACCGGGGAGCTGTTTTTT. This translates into CASSFGTDTGELFF.

V and J are TRBV6-6 and TRBJ2-1; weak D call: TRBD2 (6 bases). The germline V gene encodes CDR1 MNHNY and CDR2 SVGAGI (reference sequence). CDR3 length: 14 residues. V was clipped by 7 bases and J by 2 bases, with 12 bases between them. CDR3: CASIRESAYNEQFF. CDR3 DNA sequence: TGTGCCAGCATCCGGGAGTCTGCCTACAATGAGCAGTTCTTC.

This clonotype was picked up many times. The chain couples TRBV12-3 or TRBV12-4 to TRBJ2-4; D is possibly TRBD1 (6 bases). This CDR3 has 13 residues. The V and J ends lost 3 bases and 12 bases respectively, with 15 bases between them. The CDR3 loop reads CASSFEAGVTQYF. The CDR3 region has the DNA TGTGCCAGCAGTTTCGAGGCAGGGGTTACTCAGTACTTC.

This clonotype showed up just a few times. The chain combines TRBV20-1 with TRBJ2-5; no clear D gene. Germline V lookup: CDR1 DFQATT, CDR2 SNEGSKA (reference sequence). This CDR3 spans 15 amino acids. V was trimmed by 1 base and J by 5 bases, leaving 17 bases between them. CDR3 in DNA: TGCAGTGCTAGAGTGGGTTTTGAAGACCGGGAGACCCAGTACTTC. Translating gives CSARVGFEDRETQYF.

The rearrangement joins TRBV10-3 to TRBJ1-5; 8 nucleotides match TRBD1. This CDR3 has 16 residues. The germline V gene has CDR1 ENHRY and CDR2 SYGVKD. J gave up 9 bases and V 4 bases, and 14 bases lay outside the gene matches. The CDR3 DNA reads TGTGCCATCAGTGTGGGGGCAGGGGGCCAGGCAGGGCCCCAGCATTTT. The encoded protein is CAISVGAGGQAGPQHF.

A few counts support this clonotype. The V call is TRBV28, the J call TRBJ2-3, with D perhaps TRBD1 (6 bases). CDR1 and CDR2 from the germline V gene are MDHEN and SYDVKM. This CDR3 spans 13 amino acids. Trimming shortened V by 5 bases and J by 4 bases, and 10 bases separated the two germline ends. CDR3 amino acids: CASSKSGADTQYF. The CDR3 coding sequence is TGTGCCAGCAGTAAATCAGGGGCAGATACGCAGTATTTT.

This clonotype appeared many times. The CDR3 region is CASSVPGLQPQHF. The DNA of the CDR3 is TGTGCCAGCAGCGTACCGGGACTTCAGCCCCAGCATTTT. The V call is TRBV7-2, the J call TRBJ1-5, with a tentative D call TRBD1 (5 bases). CDR3 length: 13 residues. CDR1 and CDR2 from the germline V gene are SGHTA and FQGNSA. V dropped 5 bases and J dropped 6 bases, with 11 bases sitting between them.

In its sample, this clonotype was seen many times. The genes are TRBV18 and TRBJ1-4, with D uncertain. V lost 2 bases and J 0 bases, leaving 1 base between the germline ends. The CDR3 covers 13 residues. The germline gives CDR1 KGHSH, CDR2 LQKENI. The CDR3 spells CASSPATNEKLFF. The CDR3 DNA follows: TGTGCCAGCTCACCAGCAACTAATGAAAAACTGTTTTTT. The full variable domain, its missing parts supplied by reference TRBV18 and TRBJ1-4, is NAGVMQNPRHLVRRRGQEARLRCSPMKGHSHVYWYRQLPEEGLKFMVYLQKENIIDESGMPKERFSAEFPKEGPSILRIQQVVRGDSAAYFCASSPATNEKLFFGSGTQLSVL.